This T cell receptor beta chain was observed in a study of cytomegalovirus exposure and HLA in healthy donors. Donors were drawn from the roughly 110-subject validation cohort, separate from the 666-subject first cohort. TCRdb's copy holds only in-frame clones and misses some; the assay was immunoSEQ multiplex PCR. Seen here are approximately 73,000 clones, 85% to 95% observed once, and the top ten hold about 3.5%. The CDR3 runs to 16 residues. Looked up from germline, CDR1 is LNHDA and CDR2 is SQIVND (reference sequence). The ends were cut back, 0 bases at V and 10 bases at J, with 19 bases in the middle.

Sequenced input: PBMCs. The V call is TRBV19, the J call TRBJ1-5; D possibly corresponds to TRBD1 (6 bases). This receptor was taken from a man between 18 and 35 years old in good health and CMV-seronegative. CDR3 protein: CASSIEGVNKGEPQHF. CDR3 DNA: TGTGCCAGTAGTATAGAAGGCGTTAATAAGGGGGAACCCCAGCATTTT.